A selection of T cell receptor beta chains follows, all from one sample in a study of blood T cell repertoires in COVID-19. Sequencing was performed with immunoSEQ multiplex PCR; in TCRdb, only in-frame clones are kept and a portion is missing. The sample holds 200,000 to 250,000 clones, around 80% seen once. Source material: peripheral blood. Receptor source: a woman older than 75 with acute or convalescent COVID-19. The CDR3 runs from the conserved cysteine through the conserved F or W. A D gene is named only where the DNA matches it firmly. A row's size may be missing; if present it is once, few, many or a size class.

TRBD2,TRBJ2-3,.,TRBV9,TGTGCCAGCAGCCTAGCGGGGGGGCCGTCGGATACGCAGTATTTT,CASSLAGGPSDTQYF
TRBD1,TRBJ1-2,once,TRBV11-2,TGTGCCAGCAGCTTACAGGACAGGGCGGCCTATGGCTACACCTTC,CASSLQDRAAYGYTF
.,TRBJ2-2,.,TRBV11-2,TGTGCCAGCAGCTTAGTTGGGGGGTCCACCGGGGAGCTGTTTTTT,CASSLVGGSTGELFF
TRBD1,TRBJ1-2,.,TRBV5-1,TGCGCCAGCAGCTTGGGACAGGGGGCTGATGGCTACACCTTC,CASSLGQGADGYTF
TRBD2,TRBJ2-2,.,TRBV7-9,TGTGCCAGCAGCTTAATCCCGGGAGGGGAGGACACCGGGGAGCTGTTTTTT,CASSLIPGGEDTGELFF
TRBD2,TRBJ2-7,.,TRBV4-2,TGTGCCAGCAGCCAAGGACCTAGCGGGGGGAGCTCCTACGAGCAGTACTTC,CASSQGPSGGSSYEQYF
TRBD1,TRBJ2-5,.,TRBV10-3,TGTGCCATCAGTGAGTCGCCAGGGACAGGGAAGGAGACCCAGTACTTC,CAISESPGTGKETQYF
.,TRBJ2-7,.,TRBV7-8,TGTGCCAGCAGCCAGGGTGGGCGGGCCTACGAGCAGTACTTC,CASSQGGRAYEQYF
.,TRBJ1-2,.,TRBV6-5,TGTGCCAGCAGCCTAGACAGCGAGCCCGCCTTC,CASSLDSEPAF
TRBD2,TRBJ2-3,.,TRBV7-3,TGTGCCAGCAGCTATAATAGCGGGGGGGTTACAGATACGCAGTATTTT,CASSYNSGGVTDTQYF
TRBD1,TRBJ1-6,.,TRBV5-1,TGCGCCAGCAGCACGGGACAGGATAATTCACCCCTCCACTTT,CASSTGQDNSPLHF
.,TRBJ1-2,.,TRBV15,TGTGCCACCAGCAGGGACTTCTATGGCTACACCTTC,CATSRDFYGYTF
.,TRBJ1-3,.,TRBV5-6,TGTGCCAGCAGCCCACAGGACGGAGGAAACACCATATATTTT,CASSPQDGGNTIYF
.,TRBJ1-2,.,TRBV30,TGTGCCTGGACCCCCAGTCCCCTCTATGGCTACACCTTC,CAWTPSPLYGYTF
.,TRBJ2-1,.,TRBV5-1,TGCGCCAGCAGTCAAGTTGAGGTGGGTGAGCAGTTCTTC,CASSQVEVGEQFF
.,TRBJ1-1,.,TRBV9,TGTGCCAGCAGCCGGGGGGTCGACACTGAAGCTTTCTTT,CASSRGVDTEAFF
.,TRBJ1-2,.,TRBV6-1,TGTGCCAGCAGTGAACAGACGAGGGGCTACACCTTC,CASSEQTRGYTF
TRBD2,TRBJ2-1,once,TRBV3-1/TRBV3-2,TGTGCCAGCAGCCAAGGTACGGGGGGTAGAGGGGATGAGCAGTTCTTC,CASSQGTGGRGDEQFF
.,TRBJ2-1,.,TRBV2,TGTGCCAGCCTTCAACCAGCGGCAAATGAGCAGTTCTTC,CASLQPAANEQFF
TRBD2,TRBJ2-7,.,TRBV10-2,TGCGCCAGCAGTGAGTCGACTAGCGGGGCCACTTCCTACGAGCAGTACTTC,CASSESTSGATSYEQYF
.,TRBJ1-2,.,TRBV5-6,TGTGCCAGCAGCGCGGGACACTATGGCTACACCTTC,CASSAGHYGYTF
.,TRBJ1-6,.,TRBV7-2,TGTGCCAGCAGCTTACGGGGTAAAGATTCACCCCTCCACTTT,CASSLRGKDSPLHF
.,TRBJ1-2,.,TRBV9,TGTGCCAGCAGCGTGGACCAGGGGAACTATGGCTACACCTTC,CASSVDQGNYGYTF
.,TRBJ2-2,.,TRBV10-1,TGCGCCAGCAGTGAGAGGGGGCGGGATAACACCGGGGAGCTGTTTTTT,CASSERGRDNTGELFF